A selection of T cell receptor beta chains follows, all from one sample in a study of cytomegalovirus exposure and HLA in healthy donors. The data were produced by immunoSEQ multiplex PCR, yet TCRdb's version contains in-frame clones alone and is incomplete. The sample holds 200,000 to 250,000 clones, around nine tenths seen once. Sample: PBMCs. The receptors were sampled from a woman between 18 and 30 years old in good health and CMV-seronegative. CDR3s include the opening cysteine and the closing phenylalanine or tryptophan. The order of the fields is J gene, clone size, CDR3 length, V gene, D gene, CDR3 protein, CDR3 DNA. A D gene is named only where the DNA matches it firmly. Expanded clones get a size class; other rows say once, few or many, or leave the size out.

TRBJ2-7,NA,15,TRBV5-1,TRBD1,CASRVTGTGGLEQYF,TGCGCCAGCAGGGTAACCGGGACAGGGGGCCTCGAGCAGTACTTC
TRBJ2-5,NA,13,TRBV4-1,NA,CASSIRGGETQYF,TGCGCCAGCTCAATCAGGGGCGGAGAGACCCAGTACTTC
TRBJ2-1,NA,13,TRBV6-6,TRBD1,CASGGQGGDEQFF,TGTGCCAGCGGGGGACAGGGTGGCGATGAGCAGTTCTTC
TRBJ2-7,NA,12,TRBV6-1,NA,CASSDTVYEQYF,TGTGCCAGCAGTGACACGGTCTACGAGCAGTACTTC
TRBJ2-1,NA,20,TRBV28,TRBD1,CASSLAMGQGGGLEVNEQFF,TGTGCCAGCAGTTTGGCCATGGGACAGGGGGGAGGACTAGAGGTGAATGAGCAGTTCTTC
TRBJ2-2,once,15,TRBV27,NA,CASSLGGRSTGELFF,TGTGCCAGCAGTTTGGGCGGGCGTAGCACCGGGGAGCTGTTTTTT
TRBJ2-5,NA,11,TRBV11-1,NA,CASSSTETQYF,TGTGCCAGCAGCTCTACAGAGACCCAGTACTTC
TRBJ2-7,NA,15,TRBV6-4,TRBD2,CASSDSGTSGSEQYF,TGTGCCAGCAGTGACTCTGGGACTAGCGGTTCCGAGCAGTACTTC
TRBJ2-7,NA,15,TRBV5-4,NA,CASSLAVRAGDEQYF,TGTGCCAGCAGCTTGGCGGTGCGGGCTGGGGACGAGCAGTACTTC
TRBJ2-7,once,14,TRBV7-7,TRBD1,CASRITGTATRQYF,TGTGCTAGCAGGATTACCGGGACAGCTACGAGGCAGTACTTC
TRBJ1-4,NA,14,TRBV6-6,TRBD1,CASSSKQGKEKLFF,TGTGCCAGCAGTTCTAAACAGGGGAAGGAAAAACTGTTTTTT
TRBJ2-3,NA,13,TRBV9,TRBD2,CASDTSGTDTQYF,TGTGCCAGCGACACTAGCGGCACAGATACGCAGTATTTT
TRBJ2-5,NA,14,TRBV9,NA,CASSPTGTEETQYF,TGTGCCAGCAGCCCAACTGGGACTGAAGAGACCCAGTACTTC
TRBJ1-2,NA,14,TRBV7-2,NA,CASSFRDSGYGYTF,TGTGCCAGCAGCTTCCGGGATTCCGGGTATGGCTACACCTTC
TRBJ2-1,NA,16,TRBV27,NA,CASIAVGSHSYNEQFF,TGTGCCAGCATCGCTGTCGGGAGTCACTCCTACAATGAGCAGTTCTTC
TRBJ2-7,NA,14,TRBV28,NA,CASSPDRGSYEQYF,TGTGCCAGCAGTCCCGATAGGGGCTCCTACGAGCAGTACTTC
TRBJ2-7,NA,12,TRBV2,NA,CASSAGIYEQYF,TGTGCCAGCAGTGCGGGGATCTACGAGCAGTACTTC
TRBJ2-7,NA,15,TRBV6-6,TRBD2,CASSRTSGASYEQYF,TGTGCCAGCAGCCGAACTAGCGGGGCCTCCTACGAGCAGTACTTC
TRBJ1-3,NA,19,TRBV2,NA,CASSDVEAASLSSGNTIYF,TGTGCCAGCAGTGATGTTGAGGCAGCGTCCTTGAGCTCTGGAAACACCATATATTTT
TRBJ1-1,few,12,TRBV30,NA,CAWSAGNTEAFF,TGTGCCTGGAGTGCGGGAAACACTGAAGCTTTCTTT
TRBJ2-3,NA,14,TRBV6-6,TRBD1,CASKGTEYTDTQYF,TGTGCCAGCAAAGGGACAGAATACACAGATACGCAGTATTTT
TRBJ1-2,NA,15,TRBV25-1,NA,CASGPTGAGDYGYTF,TGTGCCAGCGGACCGACAGGAGCCGGGGACTATGGCTACACCTTC
TRBJ2-1,NA,13,TRBV5-1,TRBD1,CASRDREFHEQFF,TGCGCCTCCCGGGACAGGGAGTTCCATGAGCAGTTCTTC
TRBJ2-5,NA,14,TRBV7-9,TRBD1,CASGGDRGGETQYF,TGTGCCAGCGGGGGAGACAGGGGGGGAGAGACCCAGTACTTC
TRBJ1-2,NA,14,TRBV19,NA,CASSTGVTNYGYTF,TGTGCCAGTAGTACAGGGGTTACTAACTATGGCTACACCTTC
TRBJ2-3,NA,16,TRBV28,TRBD2,CASSTPASGSTDTQYF,TGTGCCAGCAGTACACCGGCTAGCGGGAGCACAGATACGCAGTATTTT
TRBJ2-7,NA,13,TRBV2,NA,CASREDMPYEQYF,TGTGCCAGCAGAGAGGACATGCCCTACGAGCAGTACTTC
TRBJ1-2,NA,18,TRBV7-2,NA,CASSLTRALRTPLDGYTF,TGTGCCAGCAGCTTAACCAGGGCACTCCGGACGCCCTTAGATGGCTACACCTTC
TRBJ1-5,NA,14,TRBV27,TRBD1,CASSRRGLWQPQHF,TGTGCCAGCAGTCGTAGGGGGCTGTGGCAGCCCCAGCATTTT
TRBJ2-7,NA,13,TRBV10-3,NA,CAIRNREKHEQYF,TGTGCCATCCGTAACCGGGAGAAGCACGAGCAGTACTTC
TRBJ2-7,once,12,TRBV6-5,NA,CASSWGQAEQYF,TGTGCCAGCAGTTGGGGACAAGCCGAGCAGTACTTC
TRBJ1-1,NA,17,TRBV6-4,NA,CASSLHAGVRMNTEAFF,TGTGCCAGCAGTCTACACGCAGGGGTGAGGATGAACACTGAAGCTTTCTTT
TRBJ1-2,NA,12,TRBV9,NA,CASSAGERGYTF,TGTGCCAGCAGTGCAGGGGAACGAGGCTACACCTTC
TRBJ2-7,few,14,TRBV7-2,NA,CASSLIGQGYEQYF,TGTGCCAGCAGCTTAATTGGGCAGGGCTACGAGCAGTACTTC
TRBJ2-3,once,19,TRBV2,TRBD1,CASSEAFGTGGTSTDTQYF,TGTGCCAGCAGTGAAGCGTTCGGGACAGGGGGCACTAGCACAGATACGCAGTATTTT
TRBJ2-1,NA,14,TRBV28,TRBD1,CASRGGTGVNEQFF,TGTGCCAGCCGGGGGGGGACAGGGGTCAATGAGCAGTTCTTC
TRBJ2-3,NA,14,TRBV19,NA,CASSADRLVDTQYF,TGTGCCAGTAGTGCTGACAGGCTGGTAGATACGCAGTATTTT
TRBJ1-1,once,12,TRBV6-1,NA,CASERGLNEAFF,TGTGCCTCGGAGCGGGGACTTAATGAAGCTTTCTTT
TRBJ2-7,once,13,TRBV11-3,TRBD2,CASSFGTIDEQYF,TGTGCCAGCAGCTTCGGGACTATCGACGAGCAGTACTTC
TRBJ1-1,NA,15,TRBV5-1,TRBD1,CASSPDRGPFTEAFF,TGCGCCAGCAGCCCCGACAGGGGGCCTTTCACTGAAGCTTTCTTT
TRBJ2-1,NA,15,TRBV5-1,NA,CASSLMGLPKNEQFF,TGCGCCAGCAGCTTAATGGGACTCCCTAAGAATGAGCAGTTCTTC
TRBJ2-1,NA,15,TRBV5-1,NA,CASSLAESSYNEQFF,TGCGCCAGCAGCTTAGCGGAAAGCTCCTACAATGAGCAGTTCTTC
TRBJ2-5,NA,17,TRBV5-8,TRBD1,CASSLRDRGFSQETQYF,TGTGCCAGCAGCTTGAGGGACAGGGGGTTTAGCCAAGAGACCCAGTACTTC
TRBJ1-3,NA,14,TRBV10-2,NA,CASKEVRSVNTIYF,TGCGCCAGCAAAGAGGTCAGATCGGTAAACACCATATATTTT
TRBJ2-7,NA,15,TRBV19,TRBD2,CASSIGTSGFGEQYF,TGTGCCAGTAGTATTGGGACTAGCGGTTTTGGCGAGCAGTACTTC
TRBJ2-7,once,14,TRBV19,TRBD1,CASSMGTGGYEQYF,TGTGCCAGTAGTATGGGGACAGGGGGCTACGAGCAGTACTTC
TRBJ2-6,once,18,TRBV9,NA,CASSAHRGGLSGANVLTF,TGTGCCAGCAGCGCCCACAGGGGGGGTCTCTCTGGGGCCAACGTCCTGACTTTC